This is a list of T cell receptor beta chains from one sample in a study of blood T cells in healthy people across ages. TCRdb re-derived calls from the 5' RACE reads in MiXCR, one entry per CDR3 protein. The profile covers roughly 1.5 million distinct CDR3 sequences, with roughly 43% appearing a single time and about 4.1% taken by the ten largest. The specimen sequenced was blood. The receptors were sampled from a woman aged 18-35 years in good health. Each CDR3 is given with its conserved first and last residue.

TRBV7-2	15	CASSLEGRNYYEQYF
TRBV23-1	16	CASSQSKLAGYNEQFF
TRBV12-3/TRBV12-4	14	CASRGTGGAYGYTF
TRBV7-2	15	CASSPQRGGPYEQFF
TRBV10-3	14	CAIASGGANYGYTF
TRBV2	17	CASSDSLGTTVWWTQYF
TRBV2	13	CASRGLGGQGYTF
TRBV14	15	CASSQDPLGSPEAFF
TRBV4-3	15	CASSQTGQGGEKLFF
TRBV27	14	CASSLIQGHGEQYF
TRBV5-1	15	CASSLEGRGWTEAFF
TRBV4-1	15	CASSQRRTGATEAFF
TRBV6-5	15	CASSYQAGAAYEQYF
TRBV6-1	14	CASSAEVPNSPLHF
TRBV18	15	CASSPPEGLSYEQYF
TRBV28	15	CASSRTWGENNEQFF
TRBV25-1	14	CASSVDGTVRGYTF
TRBV25-1	16	CASSEGTSGDTDTQYF
TRBV25-1	15	CASSDNRARPPEAFF
TRBV14	18	CASSHRRLMGSSYNEQFF
TRBV3-1	14	CASRRDRGSEKLFF
TRBV4-3	16	CASSQFFPQLYNEQFF
TRBV29-1	13	CSVARGGGEKLFF
TRBV29-1	11	CSRDRPLGYTF
TRBV5-1	16	CASSLLQGRFYNEQFF
TRBV2	15	CASRKQGTSNQPQHF
TRBV7-2	13	CASSLLTGFEQYF
TRBV2	15	CASSEEGPPSYEQYF
TRBV21-1	21	CASSKGRTSGAPNMPYNERFF
TRBV4-3	14	CASSQVVRSGELFF
TRBV13	14	CASSLEAPGNEQYF
TRBV25-1	14	CASSAAGRKETQYF
TRBV6-5	14	CASSYSGNLEKLFF
TRBV7-9	12	CASSSALETQYF
TRBV4-1	16	CASSQEGSGGFHEQYF
TRBV30	14	CAWSVRGDQTEAFF
TRBV9	14	CASNSGDSTDTQYF
TRBV7-2	13	CASSVLRASEQYF
TRBV2	15	CASSEHGQSNEKLFF
TRBV4-1	15	CASSRIARESTEAFF
TRBV4-1	16	CASSQTGVSGANVLTF
TRBV11-2	14	CASSPLRAPYEQYF
TRBV29-1	17	CSVADRELPEGYNEQFF
TRBV12-3/TRBV12-4	16	CASSYSGRASGNEQFF
TRBV7-2	14	CASRPRGENTEAFF
TRBV10-3	13	CAIGTGMNYGYTF
TRBV9	14	CASSVTQEDNEQFF
TRBV7-3	15	CASSLWDTSYNEQFF
TRBV9	16	CASSASSGGTSYEQYF
TRBV7-9	18	CASSHLGASFTTMDEQFF
TRBV9	16	CASSPPLGKKNTEAFF
TRBV20-1	12	CSASKAAETQYF
TRBV20-1	16	CSARVIARSYNSPLHF
TRBV6-1	14	CASERLAAPDTQYF
TRBV14	17	CASSQDGTGQLLGEQYF
TRBV19	19	CASSRWTDKAGGPYNEQFF
TRBV2	12	CASSEYGYRQFF
TRBV5-5	12	CASSRGITEAFF